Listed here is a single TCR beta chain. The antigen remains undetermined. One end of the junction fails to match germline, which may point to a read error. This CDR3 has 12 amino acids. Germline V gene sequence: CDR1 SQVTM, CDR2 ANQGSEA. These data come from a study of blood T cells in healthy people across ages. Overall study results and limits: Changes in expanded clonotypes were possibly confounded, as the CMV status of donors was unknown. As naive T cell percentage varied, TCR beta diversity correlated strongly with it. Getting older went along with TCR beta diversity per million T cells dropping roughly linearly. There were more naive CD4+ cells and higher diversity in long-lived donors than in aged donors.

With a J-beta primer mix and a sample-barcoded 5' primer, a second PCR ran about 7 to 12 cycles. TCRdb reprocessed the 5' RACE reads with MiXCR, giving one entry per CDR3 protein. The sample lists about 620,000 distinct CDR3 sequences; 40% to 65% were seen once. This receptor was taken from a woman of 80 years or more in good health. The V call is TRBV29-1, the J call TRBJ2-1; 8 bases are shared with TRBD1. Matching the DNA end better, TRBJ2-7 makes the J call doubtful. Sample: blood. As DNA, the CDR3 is TGCAGTGTTGCAGGGGGCTTTAACGAGCAGTACTTC. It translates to CSVAGGFNEQYF.